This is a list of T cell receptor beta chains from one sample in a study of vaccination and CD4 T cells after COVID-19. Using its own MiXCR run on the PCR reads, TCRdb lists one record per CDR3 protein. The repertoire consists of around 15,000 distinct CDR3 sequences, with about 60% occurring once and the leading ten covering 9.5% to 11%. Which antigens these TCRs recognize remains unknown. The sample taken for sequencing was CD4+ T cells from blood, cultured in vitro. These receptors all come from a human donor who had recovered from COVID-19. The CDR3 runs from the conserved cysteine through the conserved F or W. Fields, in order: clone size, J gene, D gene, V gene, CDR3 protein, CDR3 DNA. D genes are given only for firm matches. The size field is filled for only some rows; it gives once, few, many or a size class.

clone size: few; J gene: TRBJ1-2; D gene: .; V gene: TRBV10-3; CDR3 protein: CAISESAGAGGYGYTF; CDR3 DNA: TGTGCCATCAGTGAGTCCGCGGGGGCCGGGGGCTATGGCTACACCTTC
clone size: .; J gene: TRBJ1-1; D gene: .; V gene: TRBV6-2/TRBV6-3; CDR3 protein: CASLDWTEAFF; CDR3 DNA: TGTGCCAGCCTAGATTGGACTGAAGCTTTCTTT
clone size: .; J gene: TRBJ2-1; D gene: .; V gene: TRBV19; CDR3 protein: CASSIDLGNEQFF; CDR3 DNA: TGTGCCAGTAGTATAGATCTGGGCAATGAGCAGTTCTTC
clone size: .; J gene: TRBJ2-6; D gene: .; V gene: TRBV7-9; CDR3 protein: CASSLGASGANVLTF; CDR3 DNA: TGTGCCAGCAGCTTAGGGGCCTCTGGGGCCAACGTCCTGACTTTC
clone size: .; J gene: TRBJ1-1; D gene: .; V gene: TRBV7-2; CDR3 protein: CASSLEATEAFF; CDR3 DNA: TGTGCCAGCAGCTTAGAGGCTACTGAAGCTTTCTTT
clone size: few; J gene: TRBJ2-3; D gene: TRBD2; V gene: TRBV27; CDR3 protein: CASLGRGTDTQYF; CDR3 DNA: TGTGCCAGCCTCGGGAGGGGCACAGATACGCAGTATTTT
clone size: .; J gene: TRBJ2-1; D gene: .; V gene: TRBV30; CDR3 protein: CAWSGGPSSYNEQFF; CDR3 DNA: TGTGCCTGGAGTGGGGGCCCGAGCTCCTACAATGAGCAGTTCTTC
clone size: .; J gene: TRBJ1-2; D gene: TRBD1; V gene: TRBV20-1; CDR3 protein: CSARVMGTGGVGYTF; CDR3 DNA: TGCAGTGCTAGAGTTATGGGCACAGGGGGTGTTGGCTACACCTTC
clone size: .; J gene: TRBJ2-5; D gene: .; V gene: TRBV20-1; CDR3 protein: CSARRAQETQYF; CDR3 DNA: TGCAGTGCTAGGAGGGCCCAAGAGACCCAGTACTTC
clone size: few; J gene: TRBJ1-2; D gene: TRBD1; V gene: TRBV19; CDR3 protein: CASLYRGQGYGYTF; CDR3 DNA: TGTGCCAGCCTGTACAGGGGACAGGGCTATGGCTACACCTTC
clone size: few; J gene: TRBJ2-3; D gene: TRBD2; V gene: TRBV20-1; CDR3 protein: CSAGQLAGGRADTQYF; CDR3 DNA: TGCAGTGCTGGCCAACTAGCGGGAGGACGCGCAGATACGCAGTATTTT
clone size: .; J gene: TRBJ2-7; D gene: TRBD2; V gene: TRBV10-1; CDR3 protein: CASSEWASGKYEQYF; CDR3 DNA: TGCGCCAGCAGTGAGTGGGCTAGCGGGAAATACGAGCAGTACTTC
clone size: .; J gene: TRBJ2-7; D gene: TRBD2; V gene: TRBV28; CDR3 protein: CAILAGGPEEQYF; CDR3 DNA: TGTGCCATACTAGCGGGAGGGCCTGAAGAGCAGTACTTC
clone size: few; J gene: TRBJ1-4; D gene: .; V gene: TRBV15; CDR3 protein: CATSKGSGAQTNEKLFF; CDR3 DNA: TGTGCCACCAGCAAAGGAAGCGGGGCCCAAACTAATGAAAAACTGTTTTTT
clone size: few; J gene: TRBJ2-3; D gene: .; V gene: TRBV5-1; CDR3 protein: CASIPEGTDTQYF; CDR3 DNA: TGCGCCAGCATCCCAGAGGGCACAGATACGCAGTATTTT
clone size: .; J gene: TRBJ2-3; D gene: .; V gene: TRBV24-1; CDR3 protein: CATRKGTTDTQYF; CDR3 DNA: TGTGCCACCAGGAAGGGGACCACAGATACGCAGTATTTT